The clone carrying this TCR beta chain was seen at least ten times. This sample's time point: persistent/refractory GD, antithyroid drugs over 5 years with positive TRAb. Extracted RNA from PBMCs served as the source of the TCR library. This specimen belongs to a study of regulatory T cells in long-lasting Graves disease. Library construction for TCR beta used iRepertoire HTBI primers and Arm-PCR of CDR3 regions. TCRdb re-called the multiplex PCR reads through MiXCR, storing one row per CDR3 protein. The table has around 450,000 distinct CDR3 sequences, 20% to 25% seen once. Per germline, CDR1 SNHLY and CDR2 FYNNEI. Trimming removed 4 bases from V and 7 bases from J; junction bases left unmatched: 4. The CDR3 covers 14 residues.

The genes are TRBV2 and TRBJ1-6; 7 nucleotides line up with TRBD1. The material was peripheral blood mononuclear cells (PBMCs), obtained when the disease was refractory, from a patient treated with antithyroid drugs. The receptor's source is a female donor with Graves disease. In DNA, the CDR3 is TGTGCCAGCAGTGTCGGGACAGAGAATTCACCCCTCCACTTT. This encodes CASSVGTENSPLHF.